The present TCR beta chain was sequenced within a study of PD-L1 blockade in urothelial cancer. As for the study in general: At some point between 2014 and 2016 therapy began: atezolizumab 1,200 mg intravenously every 3 weeks. Each participant's history included 0 to 3 prior chemotherapy regimens. Blood samples had a median of around 150,000 T cells.

Each patient presented with locally advanced or metastatic urothelial carcinoma. Assay: immunoSEQ multiplex PCR; the TCRdb copy retains only in-frame clones and omits some. Of over 45,000 clones in the sample, around 84% were seen once. CDR1 is MNHEY, CDR2 SVGAGI, per germline. The CDR3 contains 12 residues. Trimming took 0 bases from V and 6 from J, leaving 6 bases between them. The clonotype comes from a middle-aged man with urothelial cancer. The specimen comprised PBMCs, sampled around atezolizumab (anti-PD-L1) treatment. This chain joins TRBV6-5 and TRBJ2-7; D is ambiguous. The CDR3 DNA follows: TGTGCCAGCAGTTACTCGACTGGCGAGCAGTACTTC. Protein sequence: CASSYSTGEQYF.